These T cell receptor beta chains were read from a single sample in a study of blood T cell repertoires in COVID-19. Using immunoSEQ multiplex PCR, the repertoire was profiled, and TCRdb retains in-frame clones only, with some absent. This repertoire shows 150,000 to 200,000 clones, around 83% found once; its top ten account for 6.5% to 10%. Sequences were obtained from peripheral blood. The receptors stem from an older woman with acute or convalescent COVID-19. Both conserved end residues are part of each CDR3. A D gene is named only where the DNA matches it firmly. Size is omitted from some rows. Given values are once, few, many or a class for expanded clones.

J	V	D	size	DNA	CDR3
TRBJ1-2	TRBV19	TRBD1	NA	TGTGCCAGTAGTACGACAGGGTACGGCTACACCTTC	CASSTTGYGYTF
TRBJ1-5	TRBV7-8	TRBD1	NA	TGTGCCAGCAGCCCCCCAGGGGGTCTTAGCAATCAGCCCCAGCATTTT	CASSPPGGLSNQPQHF
TRBJ1-6	TRBV19	NA	NA	TGTGCCGGGGGGGGCACTCATAATTCACCCCTCCACTTT	CAGGGTHNSPLHF
TRBJ2-2	TRBV3-1/TRBV3-2	NA	NA	TGTGCCAGCAGGCAGCAGGGTCGGGGGGAGCTGTTTTTT	CASRQQGRGELFF
TRBJ1-2	TRBV18	NA	NA	TGTGCCAGCTCAACCCTCCACCGACAGGCCGTGGGTGGCTACACCTTC	CASSTLHRQAVGGYTF
TRBJ1-1	TRBV18	NA	NA	TGTGCCAGCTCACAGGAGACTTGGAACACTGAAGCTTTCTTT	CASSQETWNTEAFF
TRBJ2-5	TRBV29-1	NA	few	TGCAGCGTCCGGACAGCCAAAGAGACCCAGTACTTC	CSVRTAKETQYF
TRBJ1-2	TRBV7-9	NA	NA	TGTGCCAGTTCCGGACAAAACTATGGCTACACCTTC	CASSGQNYGYTF
TRBJ1-5	TRBV19	TRBD1	NA	TGTGCCAGTAGGGGACAGGTGGTAGGGCCCCAGCATTTT	CASRGQVVGPQHF
TRBJ2-6	TRBV14	TRBD1	NA	TGTGCCAGCAGCCAAGAGGCAGGGGGCCCTTCCTCTGGGGCCAACGTCCTGACTTTC	CASSQEAGGPSSGANVLTF
TRBJ2-3	TRBV6-2/TRBV6-3	NA	NA	TGTGCCAGCAGCCCGACTGCAGATACGCAGTATTTT	CASSPTADTQYF
TRBJ2-1	TRBV18	TRBD2	NA	TGTGCCAGCTCAAGGACTAGCGGGAGCATCTACAATGAGCAGTTCTTC	CASSRTSGSIYNEQFF
TRBJ1-3	TRBV19	TRBD1	NA	TGTGCCAGTAGTACCACAAACAGGGGCTCTGGAAACACCATATATTTT	CASSTTNRGSGNTIYF
TRBJ2-7	TRBV9	NA	NA	TGTGCCAGCAGCGTAGAGGGACTGTTAGGCGAGCAGTACTTC	CASSVEGLLGEQYF
TRBJ2-1	TRBV5-1	NA	NA	TGCGCCAGCAGTATCGGGATCTCCTACAATGAGCAGTTCTTC	CASSIGISYNEQFF
TRBJ2-7	TRBV28	TRBD1	NA	TGTGCCAGCAGCCGACAGGGGTACTCCTACGAGCAGTACTTC	CASSRQGYSYEQYF
TRBJ1-6	TRBV27	TRBD1	NA	TGTGCCAGCAGTCTGGACAGGAGGAGGGCCGATCCAAATTCACCCCTCCACTTT	CASSLDRRRADPNSPLHF
TRBJ2-2	TRBV5-1	TRBD2	few	TGCGCCAGCAGCGTTAGCGGGAGTGGAGTCGGGGAGCTGTTTTTT	CASSVSGSGVGELFF
TRBJ2-1	TRBV28	NA	NA	TGTGCCAGCAGTACCCCGACTGCACTCTCCTACAATGAGCAGTTCTTC	CASSTPTALSYNEQFF
TRBJ2-2	TRBV28	NA	NA	TGTGCCAGCAGTTTGGATCTCTTAGGTCAGGGCGCCGGGGAGCTGTTTTTT	CASSLDLLGQGAGELFF
TRBJ1-2	TRBV28	NA	NA	TGTGCCAGCTCGCAGGGCGATCTTGATGGCTACACCTTC	CASSQGDLDGYTF
TRBJ1-2	TRBV12-3/TRBV12-4	TRBD1	NA	TGTGCCAGTGCAGGGGGATTTCTATGGGGCTACACCTTC	CASAGGFLWGYTF
TRBJ1-4	TRBV5-6	TRBD1	NA	TGTGCCAGCAGCTTGGTAAGGGGGCCCACCGGAGGATTGTATGAAAAACTGTTTTTT	CASSLVRGPTGGLYEKLFF
TRBJ2-7	TRBV19	NA	few	TGTGCCAGTAGGTCGGATCCTAGCGCCTACGAGCAGTACTTC	CASRSDPSAYEQYF
TRBJ2-5	TRBV19	TRBD2	NA	TGTGCCAGTAGTAGCGGGAGGGGTGAGACCCAGTACTTC	CASSSGRGETQYF
TRBJ1-3	TRBV19	TRBD1	NA	TGTGCCAGTAGTGGCGGGACAGCGCTCGGAAACACCATATATTTT	CASSGGTALGNTIYF
TRBJ2-1	TRBV9	TRBD2	once	TGTGCCAGCAGCGCCTCCTGGCGGGAGTACAGCAATGAGCAGTTCTTC	CASSASWREYSNEQFF
TRBJ1-5	TRBV3-1/TRBV3-2	TRBD1	many	TGTGCCAGCAGTCGGGACAGGGGGTCTCAGCCCCAGCATTTT	CASSRDRGSQPQHF